The source of this T cell receptor beta chain is a study of blood T cell repertoires in COVID-19. Turning to the study itself: From the United States, Italy and Spain came samples of acute and convalescent COVID-19.

Enrollees, about 18 to 95 years old, lived in about two dozen US areas. Participants were placed into cohorts based on the clinical history they reported. Recovered status applied to Cohort 3 donors who had two consecutive negative PCRs. It also applied to those with clearance or with symptom resolution. Generated by immunoSEQ multiplex PCR, the TCRdb table keeps only in-frame clones and is missing some. The data show fewer than 450,000 clones, less than 95% seen once. Sequencing was performed on PBMCs or T cells enriched from blood (not recorded which). This receptor was obtained from a man aged 18 to 30 who had recovered from COVID-19.

Here the CDR3 reads CASSPGGPEQYF. CDR3 nucleotides: TGTGCCAGCAGCCCCGGGGGTCCCGAGCAGTACTTC. This rearrangement joins TRBV11-2 to TRBJ2-7; D might be TRBD2 (6 bases). Germline V lookup: CDR1 SGHAT, CDR2 FQNNGV. Trimming took off 5 bases at V and 6 bases at J, with 11 bases between the two ends. The CDR3 loop spans 12 amino acids.